The clone carrying this T cell receptor (beta chain) has just one count. These data originate in a study of blood T cell repertoires in COVID-19. About the study: Researchers got acute and convalescent COVID-19 samples from the United States, Italy and Spain. The cDNA or gDNA used as material had been derived from T cells, B-cell-depleted T cells, or PBMCs.

Original processing methods: Counts of nucleated cells, estimated from reference gene primer amplification, were obtained. The method was immunoSEQ multiplex PCR; TCRdb's version includes in-frame clones alone and lacks a portion of them. The D gene and trimming were derived from the DNA, and the V and J assignments and clone size from that table. The sample lists roughly 90,000 clones; 80% were seen once. V lost 7 bases, J lost 2 bases, and 8 bases stayed unmatched. There are 15 residues in the CDR3. CDR1 is SGHRS, CDR2 YFSETQ, per germline. This TCR was sampled from a woman aged 70 to 79 with acute or convalescent COVID-19. The specimen sequenced was peripheral blood. The chain links TRBV5-1 to TRBJ2-3, with TRBD2 identical over 9 bases. CDR3 sequence reads: CASSLAGGYTDTQYF. Written as DNA, the CDR3 is TGCGCCAGCTCCCTGGCGGGAGGGTACACAGATACGCAGTATTTT.